This T cell receptor beta chain emerged from a study of cytomegalovirus exposure and HLA in healthy donors. General study results and limits: For TCR beta chains, V- and J-gene trimming was later linked to a missense DCLRE1C variant. For most TCR beta V segments, an earlier analysis put the productive rate at about 90% or about 30% of the time.

Worth noting for this clone: Its matching antigen is unknown.

The primer mix had 60 Vbeta and 13 Jbeta primers. TCRdb's copy holds only in-frame clones and misses some; the assay was immunoSEQ multiplex PCR. The table includes about 160,000 clones, around 84% detected once. The sequenced sample was PBMCs. This receptor was obtained from a male donor in good health and CMV-seropositive.

The CDR3 loop reads CASSRSGSRGETQYF. The CDR3 DNA reads TGTGCCAGCAGTCGTAGCGGGAGCAGGGGGGAGACCCAGTACTTC. V gene TRBV7-2 combines with J gene TRBJ2-5; the match to TRBD2 covers 9 bases. The germline V gene has CDR1 SGHTA and CDR2 FQGNSA. The trim removed 6 bases at V and 5 bases at J, leaving 10 bases unmatched. The CDR3 runs 15 residues.